The 11 T cell receptor beta chains below all came from one sample that was sequenced in a study of control samples from healthy donors and cancer patients. TCRdb keeps only in-frame clones here, not all; method: immunoSEQ multiplex PCR. Of tens of thousands of clones listed, 85% to 90% are singletons. The sequenced sample consisted of blood. The receptors stem from a man aged 45 to 65 in good health.

The chain recombines TRBV10-2 with TRBJ2-3; 9 nucleotides align to TRBD2. The junction had 16 bases not matched to a gene; V was cut back by 11 bases and J by 4 bases. From germline, CDR1 is WSHSY and CDR2 SAAADI. This CDR3 contains 16 residues. The CDR3 sequence is CARGGSGRGGADTQYF. CDR3 DNA: TGCGCCCGCGGGGGTTCGGGGCGGGGGGGCGCAGATACGCAGTATTTT.

The gene calls are TRBV27 and TRBJ2-7; D is unclear. The CDR3 contains 13 residues. V shed 5 bases and J shed 2 bases, with 10 bases lying between them. Germline CDR1 MNHEY, CDR2 SMNVEV (reference sequence). CDR3 nucleotide sequence: TGTGCCAGCAGTGCCTACAATACCTACGAGCAGTACTTC. Translated, it gives CASSAYNTYEQYF.

The chain has TRBV7-9 and TRBJ1-2; no clear D. The V and J ends lost 0 bases and 6 bases respectively, with 11 bases between them. Germline assignment: CDR1 SEHNR and CDR2 FQNEAQ (reference sequence). The CDR3 extends over 14 amino acids. CDR3 in amino acids: CASSLAGFHDGYTF. The CDR3 DNA reads as TGTGCCAGCAGCTTAGCAGGGTTTCACGATGGCTACACCTTC.

This chain joins TRBV3-1 (or the pseudogene TRBV3-2) and TRBJ2-2; D gene unclear. CDR3 size: 12 residues. Germline V CDR1 and CDR2: LGHDT, YNNKEL (reference sequence). Deletions cut 0 bases from V and 9 bases from J, with 5 bases between. CDR3: CASSQDSWELFF. CDR3 DNA: TGTGCCAGCAGCCAAGATAGTTGGGAGCTGTTTTTT.

The J gene is TRBJ1-5, the V gene TRBV5-6, with D perhaps matching TRBD1 (6 bases). The germline V gene encodes CDR1 SGHDT and CDR2 YYEEEE. The CDR3 is 13 residues long. Trimming took off 7 bases at V and 11 bases at J, with 19 bases between the two ends. CDR3 sequence (DNA): TGTGCCAGCTCTCTCCGAGGGGGAAAGGCCCAGCATTTT. It encodes CASSLRGGKAQHF.

The rearrangement uses TRBV4-2 and TRBJ1-1, with TRBD1 identical over 7 bases. The length of the CDR3 is 12 residues. Trimming cost V 6 bases and J 5 bases; bases outside gene matches: 3. Germline V gene data show CDR1 as LGHNA and CDR2 as YNFKEQ. CDR3 sequence (DNA): TGTGCCAGCAGATCAGGGGGAACTGAAGCTTTCTTT. This gives the protein CASRSGGTEAFF.

Only one count was recorded for this clone. The chain uses TRBV30 and TRBJ1-1, with 8 bases lining up with TRBD1. The CDR3 covers 14 residues. Trimming took 2 bases from V and 1 from J; bases not matched to a gene: 3. Germline lookup yields CDR1 GTSNPN and CDR2 SVGIG (reference sequence). CDR3 region: CAWSIGTGNTEAFF. The CDR3 nucleotides are TGTGCCTGGAGTATTGGGACAGGGAACACTGAAGCTTTCTTT.

The chain joins TRBV30 to TRBJ1-2, with 8 bases fitting TRBD1. CDR1 is GTSNPN and CDR2 is SVGIG in the germline V gene (reference sequence). Trimming took 0 bases from V and 4 from J; bases not matched to a gene: 10. The CDR3 has 16 amino acids. The CDR3 spells CAWSVPGGRMGYGYTF. The CDR3 nucleotides are TGTGCCTGGAGTGTACCAGGGGGCAGGATGGGCTATGGCTACACCTTC. Drawing the rest from reference TRBV30 and TRBJ1-2, the complete variable domain is SQTIHQWPATLVQPVGSPLSLECTVEGTSNPNLYWYRQAAGRGLQLLFYSVGIGQISSEVPQNLSASRPQDRQFILSSKKLLLSDSGFYLCAWSVPGGRMGYGYTFGSGTRLTVV.

The rearrangement uses TRBV5-1 and TRBJ1-4; D remains ambiguous. With 0 bases removed from V and 0 bases from J, the gap between germline ends came to 6 bases. The CDR3 spans 15 residues. The germline gives CDR1 SGHRS, CDR2 YFSETQ. In DNA form, the CDR3 reads TGCGCCAGCAGCTTGGACGGTGCAACTAATGAAAAACTGTTTTTT. This sequence encodes CASSLDGATNEKLFF.

The chain carries TRBV7-9 and TRBJ1-2; D might be TRBD1 (5 bases). CDR3 size: 13 residues. Germline CDR1 reads SEHNR; CDR2 reads FQNEAQ (reference sequence). The V end lost 5 bases, the J end lost 8 bases, and 15 bases lay between the germline ends. CDR3 sequence: CASSGGELLGYTF. CDR3 DNA sequence: TGTGCCAGCAGCGGAGGGGAGTTACTCGGCTACACCTTC.

V usage is TRBV3-1 (or the pseudogene TRBV3-2) and J usage is TRBJ1-2; 8 bases are a match to TRBD1. V lost 1 base and J lost 4; bases outside the gene matches: 8. This CDR3 spans 16 amino acids. Germline values: CDR1 LGHDT, CDR2 YNNKEL (reference sequence). The CDR3, as DNA: TGTGCCAGCAGCCAAGTTTTTGGACAGGGACGCTATGGCTACACCTTC. Translation: CASSQVFGQGRYGYTF.